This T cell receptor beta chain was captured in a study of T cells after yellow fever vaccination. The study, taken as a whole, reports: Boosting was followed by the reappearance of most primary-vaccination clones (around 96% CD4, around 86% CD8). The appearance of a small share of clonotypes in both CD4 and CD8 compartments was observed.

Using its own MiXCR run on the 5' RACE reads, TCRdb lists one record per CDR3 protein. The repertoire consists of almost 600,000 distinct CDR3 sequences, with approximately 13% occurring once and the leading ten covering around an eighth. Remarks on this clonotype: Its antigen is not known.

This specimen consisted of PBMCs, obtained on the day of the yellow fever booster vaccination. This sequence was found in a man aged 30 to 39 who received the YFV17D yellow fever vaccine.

CDR3 sequence reads: CASTPGLSDEQYF. As DNA, the CDR3 is TGTGCCAGTACGCCAGGGTTATCGGACGAGCAGTACTTC. The chain employs TRBV4-2 and TRBJ2-7; weak D call: TRBD1 (5 bases). Between the trimmed V and J ends, which lost 9 bases and 5 bases, there was a span of 17 bases. Germline CDR1 and CDR2: LGHNA and YNFKEQ. The CDR3 contains 13 residues.